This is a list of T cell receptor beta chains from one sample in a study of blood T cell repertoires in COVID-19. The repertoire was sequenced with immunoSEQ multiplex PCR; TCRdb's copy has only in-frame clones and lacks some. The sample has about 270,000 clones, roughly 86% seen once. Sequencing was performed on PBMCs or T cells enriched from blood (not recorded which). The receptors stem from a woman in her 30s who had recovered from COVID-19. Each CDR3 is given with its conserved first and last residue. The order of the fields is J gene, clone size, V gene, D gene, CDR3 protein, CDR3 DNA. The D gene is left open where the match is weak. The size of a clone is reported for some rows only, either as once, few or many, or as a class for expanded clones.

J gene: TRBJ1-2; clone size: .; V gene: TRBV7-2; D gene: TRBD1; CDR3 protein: CASSTGTAPNYGYTF; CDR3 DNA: TGTGCCAGCAGCACCGGGACAGCACCTAACTATGGCTACACCTTC
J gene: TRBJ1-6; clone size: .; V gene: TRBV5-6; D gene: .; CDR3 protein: CASSLRQVPSSPLHF; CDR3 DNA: TGTGCCAGCAGCTTGCGGCAGGTCCCGAGTTCACCCCTCCACTTT
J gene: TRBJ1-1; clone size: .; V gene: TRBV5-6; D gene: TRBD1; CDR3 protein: CASFPTTGGVGTEAFF; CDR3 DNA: TGTGCCAGTTTTCCCACAACAGGGGGCGTCGGCACTGAAGCTTTCTTT
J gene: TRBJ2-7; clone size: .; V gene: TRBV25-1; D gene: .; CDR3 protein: CASSGLDSRSYEQYF; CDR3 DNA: TGTGCCAGCAGTGGCCTAGACAGCCGCTCCTACGAGCAGTACTTC
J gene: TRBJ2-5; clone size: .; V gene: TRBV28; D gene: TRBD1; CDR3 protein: CASSIQGWEGTQYF; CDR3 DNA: TGTGCCAGCAGTATACAGGGGTGGGAAGGTACCCAGTACTTC
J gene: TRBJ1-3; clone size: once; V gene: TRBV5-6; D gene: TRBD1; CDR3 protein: CASSRGQGSGSGNTIYF; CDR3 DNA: TGTGCCAGCAGCCGGGGACAGGGGTCGGGCTCTGGAAACACCATATATTTT
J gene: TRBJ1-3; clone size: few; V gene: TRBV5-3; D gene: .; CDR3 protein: CARSLEEQSGNTIYF; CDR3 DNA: TGTGCCAGAAGCTTGGAAGAACAGAGCGGAAACACCATATATTTT
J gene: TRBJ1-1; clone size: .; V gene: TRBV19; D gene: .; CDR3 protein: CASSKGLRRGRNTEAFF; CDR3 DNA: TGTGCCAGTAGTAAAGGCTTGCGGCGGGGCCGTAACACTGAAGCTTTCTTT
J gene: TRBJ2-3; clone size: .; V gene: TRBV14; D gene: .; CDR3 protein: CASSAQLASTDTQYF; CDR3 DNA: TGTGCCAGCAGCGCCCAATTGGCTAGCACAGATACGCAGTATTTT
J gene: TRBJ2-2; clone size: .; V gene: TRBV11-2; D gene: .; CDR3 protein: CASSLETPGELFF; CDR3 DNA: TGTGCCAGCAGCTTAGAGACTCCCGGGGAGCTGTTTTTT
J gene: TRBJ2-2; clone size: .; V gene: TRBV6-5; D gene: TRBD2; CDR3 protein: CASTPRGRVAGELFF; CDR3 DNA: TGTGCCAGCACTCCCCGGGGGAGGGTCGCCGGGGAGCTGTTTTTT
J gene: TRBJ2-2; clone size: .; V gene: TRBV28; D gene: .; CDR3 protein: CASSPGGRGDTGELFF; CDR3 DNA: TGTGCCAGCAGTCCGGGTGGTAGGGGCGACACCGGGGAGCTGTTTTTT
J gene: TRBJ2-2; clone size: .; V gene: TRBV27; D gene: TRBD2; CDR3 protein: CASSLRLAGYDTGELFF; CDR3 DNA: TGTGCCAGCAGTTTAAGACTAGCGGGATATGACACCGGGGAGCTGTTTTTT
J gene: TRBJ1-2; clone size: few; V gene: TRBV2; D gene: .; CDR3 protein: CAQVGSYGYTF; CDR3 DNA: TGTGCCCAAGTGGGGAGTTATGGCTACACCTTC
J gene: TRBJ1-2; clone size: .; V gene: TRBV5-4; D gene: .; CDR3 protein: CASSFTGNSGYGYTF; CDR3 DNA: TGTGCCAGCAGCTTCACAGGGAATAGTGGCTATGGCTACACCTTC
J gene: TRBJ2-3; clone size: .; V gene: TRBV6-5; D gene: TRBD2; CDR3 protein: CASRGGRRGTDTQYF; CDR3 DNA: TGTGCCAGCAGGGGAGGGAGGAGGGGCACAGATACGCAGTATTTT
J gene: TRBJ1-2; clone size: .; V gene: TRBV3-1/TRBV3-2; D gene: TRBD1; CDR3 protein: CASSQDTNRGGGYTF; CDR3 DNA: TGTGCCAGCAGCCAAGATACTAACAGGGGCGGAGGCTACACCTTC
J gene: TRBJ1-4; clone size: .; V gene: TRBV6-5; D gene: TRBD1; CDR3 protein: CASSYGQGANEKLFF; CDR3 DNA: TGTGCCAGCAGTTACGGTCAGGGGGCTAATGAAAAACTGTTTTTT
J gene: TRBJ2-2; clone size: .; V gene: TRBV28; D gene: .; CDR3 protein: CASKTGTINTGELFF; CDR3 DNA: TGTGCCAGCAAAACCGGGACAATTAACACCGGGGAGCTGTTTTTT
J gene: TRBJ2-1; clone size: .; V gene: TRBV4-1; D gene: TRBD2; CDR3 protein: CASSLTGTSGLLSYNEQFF; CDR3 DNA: TGCGCCAGCAGTCTTACCGGGACTAGCGGTCTCCTATCCTACAATGAGCAGTTCTTC
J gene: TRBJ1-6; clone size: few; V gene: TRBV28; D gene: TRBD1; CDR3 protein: CASSPGDRDSPLHF; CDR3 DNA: TGTGCCAGCAGTCCTGGGGACAGGGATTCACCCCTCCACTTT
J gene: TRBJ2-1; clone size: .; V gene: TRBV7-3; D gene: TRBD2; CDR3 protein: CASSLDPAGGPRAEQFF; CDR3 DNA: TGTGCCAGCAGCTTAGATCCAGCGGGAGGGCCTCGCGCTGAGCAGTTCTTC
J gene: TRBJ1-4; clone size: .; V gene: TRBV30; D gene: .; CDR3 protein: CAWSPGREGLFF; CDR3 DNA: TGTGCCTGGAGTCCCGGCAGGGAGGGTCTGTTTTTT
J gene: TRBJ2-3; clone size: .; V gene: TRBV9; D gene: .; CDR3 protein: CASSVQGVRTDTQYF; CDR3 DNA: TGTGCCAGCAGCGTTCAGGGCGTTCGCACAGATACGCAGTATTTT
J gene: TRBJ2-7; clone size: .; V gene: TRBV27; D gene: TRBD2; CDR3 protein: CASSLALAGRDRRYEQYF; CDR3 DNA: TGTGCCAGCAGCCTAGCACTAGCGGGGCGAGACCGGAGGTACGAGCAGTACTTC
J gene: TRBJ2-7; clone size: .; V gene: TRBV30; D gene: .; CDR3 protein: CAWRGMGLPEQYF; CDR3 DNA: TGTGCCTGGAGGGGCATGGGGCTGCCCGAGCAGTACTTC
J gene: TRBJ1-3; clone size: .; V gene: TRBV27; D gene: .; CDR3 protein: CASSPPGQRNTIYF; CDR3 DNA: TGTGCCAGCAGTCCGCCGGGTCAAAGAAACACCATATATTTT
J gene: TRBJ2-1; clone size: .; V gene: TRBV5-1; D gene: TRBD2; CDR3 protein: CASSRDGTSGRANNEQFF; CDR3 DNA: TGCGCCAGCAGCCGCGATGGGACTAGCGGGAGGGCCAACAATGAGCAGTTCTTC
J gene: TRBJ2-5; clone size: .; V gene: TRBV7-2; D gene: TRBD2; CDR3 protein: CASSPAGPGLAGANEAQYF; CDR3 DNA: TGTGCCAGCAGCCCCGCAGGCCCAGGACTAGCGGGGGCAAACGAGGCCCAGTACTTC
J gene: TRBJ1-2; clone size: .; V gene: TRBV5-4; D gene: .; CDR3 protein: CASRAGWGYTF; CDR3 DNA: TGTGCCAGCAGGGCGGGATGGGGCTACACCTTC
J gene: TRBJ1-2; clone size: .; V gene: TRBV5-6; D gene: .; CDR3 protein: CASSLAMAGPNYGYTF; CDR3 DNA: TGTGCCAGCAGCTTGGCCATGGCAGGGCCTAACTATGGCTACACCTTC
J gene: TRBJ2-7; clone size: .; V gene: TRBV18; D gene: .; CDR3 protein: CASSGPAIFTGEQYF; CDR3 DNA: TGTGCCAGCTCAGGACCGGCGATATTTACGGGAGAGCAGTACTTC
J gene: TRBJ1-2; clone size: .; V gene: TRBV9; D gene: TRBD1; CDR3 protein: CASSAGQGSLYGYTF; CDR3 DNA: TGTGCCAGCAGCGCGGGACAGGGATCCTTATATGGCTACACCTTC
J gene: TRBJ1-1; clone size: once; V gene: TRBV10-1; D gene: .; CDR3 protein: CASSTGLNTEAFF; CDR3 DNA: TGCGCCAGCAGTACAGGGTTGAACACTGAAGCTTTCTTT
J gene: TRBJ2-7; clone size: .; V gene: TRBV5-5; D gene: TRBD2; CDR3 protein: CASSFYGGSEQYF; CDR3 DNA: TGTGCCAGCAGCTTTTACGGGGGGAGCGAGCAGTACTTC
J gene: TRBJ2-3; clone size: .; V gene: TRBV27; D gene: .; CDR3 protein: CASSFRGADTQYF; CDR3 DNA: TGTGCCAGCAGTTTCAGGGGGGCAGATACGCAGTATTTT
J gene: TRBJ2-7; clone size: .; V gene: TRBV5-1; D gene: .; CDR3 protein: CASSRSAPGGQYF; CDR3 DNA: TGCGCCAGCAGCCGATCGGCCCCAGGAGGGCAGTACTTC
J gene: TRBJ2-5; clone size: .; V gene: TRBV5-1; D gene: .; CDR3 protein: CASSQQGPPSETQYF; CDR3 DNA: TGCGCCAGCAGCCAACAGGGTCCGCCGTCCGAGACCCAGTACTTC
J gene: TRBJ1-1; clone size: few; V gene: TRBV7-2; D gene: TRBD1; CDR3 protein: CASSPNRGQVAFF; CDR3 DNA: TGTGCCAGCAGCCCGAACAGGGGGCAGGTAGCTTTCTTT
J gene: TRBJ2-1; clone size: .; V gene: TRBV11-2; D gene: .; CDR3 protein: CASSLNPLIVAPYNEQFF; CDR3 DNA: TGTGCCAGCAGCTTAAATCCCCTCATAGTCGCCCCCTACAATGAGCAGTTCTTC
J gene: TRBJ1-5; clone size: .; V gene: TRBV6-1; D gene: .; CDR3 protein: CASSEIRGGQPQHF; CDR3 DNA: TGTGCCAGCAGTGAGATCAGGGGTGGTCAGCCCCAGCATTTT
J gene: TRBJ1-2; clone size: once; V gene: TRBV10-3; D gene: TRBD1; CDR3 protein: CAIGQGNYGYTF; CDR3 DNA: TGTGCCATCGGACAGGGGAACTATGGCTACACCTTC
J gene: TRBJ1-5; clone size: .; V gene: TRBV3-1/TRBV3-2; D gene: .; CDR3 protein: CASSQGRSQPQHF; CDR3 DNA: TGTGCCAGCAGCCAAGGTAGGAGTCAGCCCCAGCATTTT
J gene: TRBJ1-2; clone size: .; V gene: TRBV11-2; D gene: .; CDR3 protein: CASSLGPLWGGYTF; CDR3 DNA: TGTGCCAGCAGCTTAGGCCCCTTATGGGGCGGCTACACCTTC
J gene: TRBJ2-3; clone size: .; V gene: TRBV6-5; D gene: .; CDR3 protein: CASSPSTFSTDTQYF; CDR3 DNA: TGTGCCAGCAGTCCTAGCACCTTCAGCACAGATACGCAGTATTTT
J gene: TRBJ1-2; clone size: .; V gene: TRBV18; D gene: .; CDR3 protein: CASSPSQVLSGYTF; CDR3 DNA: TGTGCCAGCTCACCAAGCCAAGTCTTGAGTGGCTACACCTTC
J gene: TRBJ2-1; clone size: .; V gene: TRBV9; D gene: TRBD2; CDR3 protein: CASSVTLAGGWDEQFF; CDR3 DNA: TGTGCCAGCAGCGTTACGCTAGCGGGAGGATGGGATGAGCAGTTCTTC
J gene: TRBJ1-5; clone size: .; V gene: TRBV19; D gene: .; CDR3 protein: CASIDPGLISNQPQHF; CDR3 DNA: TGTGCCAGTATCGACCCCGGACTAATCAGCAATCAGCCCCAGCATTTT
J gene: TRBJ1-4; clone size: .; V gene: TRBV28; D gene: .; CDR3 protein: CASSPTSRVLHEKLFF; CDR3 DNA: TGTGCCAGCAGTCCTACGTCTAGAGTACTTCATGAAAAACTGTTTTTT
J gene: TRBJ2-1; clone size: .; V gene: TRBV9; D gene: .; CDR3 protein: CASSPTGTRNNEQFF; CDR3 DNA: TGTGCCAGCAGCCCAACCGGGACACGGAACAATGAGCAGTTCTTC
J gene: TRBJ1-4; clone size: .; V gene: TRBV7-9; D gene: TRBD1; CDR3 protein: CASSPEGADEKLFF; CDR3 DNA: TGTGCCAGCAGCCCTGAGGGGGCGGATGAAAAACTGTTTTTT
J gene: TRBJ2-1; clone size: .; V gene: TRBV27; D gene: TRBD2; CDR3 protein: CASSLSGLAGSSSYNEQFF; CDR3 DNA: TGTGCCAGCAGTTTATCTGGACTAGCGGGGTCCAGCTCCTACAATGAGCAGTTCTTC
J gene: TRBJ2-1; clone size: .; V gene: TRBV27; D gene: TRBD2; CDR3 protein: CASSLSRLAGVENNEQFF; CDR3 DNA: TGTGCCAGCAGTTTATCCCGACTAGCGGGAGTCGAGAACAATGAGCAGTTCTTC
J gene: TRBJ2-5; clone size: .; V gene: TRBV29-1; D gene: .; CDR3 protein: CSVEVGGQETQYF; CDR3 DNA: TGCAGCGTTGAAGTAGGAGGGCAAGAGACCCAGTACTTC
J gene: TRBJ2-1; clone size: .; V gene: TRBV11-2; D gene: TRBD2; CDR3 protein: CASSLLAGGKGEQFF; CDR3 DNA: TGTGCCAGCAGCTTACTAGCGGGAGGAAAGGGTGAGCAGTTCTTC
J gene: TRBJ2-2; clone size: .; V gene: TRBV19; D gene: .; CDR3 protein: CASLNTGELFF; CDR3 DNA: TGTGCCAGTCTAAACACCGGGGAGCTGTTTTTT
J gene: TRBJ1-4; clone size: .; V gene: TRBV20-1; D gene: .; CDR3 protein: CSASRSEKLFF; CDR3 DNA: TGCAGTGCTAGCCGAAGCGAAAAACTGTTTTTT
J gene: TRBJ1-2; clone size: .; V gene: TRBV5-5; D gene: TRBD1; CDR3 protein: CASSLEVPGGFDGYTF; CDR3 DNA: TGTGCCAGCAGCTTGGAAGTACCAGGGGGATTCGATGGCTACACCTTC
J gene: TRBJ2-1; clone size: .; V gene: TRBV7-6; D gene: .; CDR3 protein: CASSLAGGTPNEQFF; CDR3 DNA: TGTGCCAGCAGCTTAGCGGGGGGAACACCCAATGAGCAGTTCTTC
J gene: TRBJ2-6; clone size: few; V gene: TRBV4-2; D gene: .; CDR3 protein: CASKRTVDGANVLTF; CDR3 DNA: TGTGCCAGCAAGCGGACGGTCGATGGGGCCAACGTCCTGACTTTC